This entry lists 2 T cell receptor beta chains sequenced from one sample in a study of blood T cell repertoires in COVID-19. Sequenced by immunoSEQ multiplex PCR; TCRdb stores in-frame clones only, minus some. Among more than 200,000 clones listed, nearly 90% were seen once. The source material was peripheral blood. The receptors here all came from a woman aged 40 to 55 who had recovered from COVID-19.

The rearrangement links TRBV5-1 to TRBJ1-2, with D possibly TRBD1 on 5 matching bases. The CDR3 length is 14 residues. V was trimmed by 4 bases and J by 7 bases, leaving 17 bases between them. Per the germline V gene, CDR1 is SGHRS and CDR2 is YFSETQ. The CDR3 sequence: CASSRGGEGVGYTF. The CDR3 DNA is TGCGCCAGCAGCCGGGGAGGGGAAGGGGTTGGCTACACCTTC.

The chain employs TRBV27 and TRBJ1-2; TRBD1 matches at 7 bases. Germline-derived CDR1 and CDR2 are MNHEY and SMNVEV (reference sequence). J gave up 3 bases and V 4 bases, and 8 bases lay outside the gene matches. The CDR3 loop spans 15 amino acids. CDR3 nucleotide sequence: TGTGCCAGCAGTTCGATCAGGGGGTTGGACTATGGCTACACCTTC. This encodes CASSSIRGLDYGYTF.